This is a list of T cell receptor beta chains from one sample in a study of cytotoxic CD8 clonotypes in ibrutinib-treated CLL. TCRdb's table, derived via immunoSEQ multiplex PCR, lists solely in-frame clones and lacks some. The sample has around 130,000 clones; roughly 84% are singletons. This specimen was PBMCs, taken after 24 months of ibrutinib treatment. Receptors were obtained from a human donor with chronic lymphocytic leukemia. CDR3s include the opening cysteine and the closing phenylalanine or tryptophan.

v_call	j_call	cdr3_aa
TRBV29-1	TRBJ1-1	CSAWEDRTTEAFF
TRBV6-1	TRBJ1-4	CASRQSRNEKLFF
TRBV19	TRBJ2-5	CASSIGQGTQYF
TRBV18	TRBJ2-1	CASSPRGGEQFF
TRBV7-2	TRBJ1-1	CASSLEGPRGVEAFF
TRBV5-1	TRBJ2-1	CASSLAGEQMREQFF
TRBV4-1	TRBJ1-1	CASSQAGQGATEAFF
TRBV28	TRBJ2-6	CATGDSGANVLTF
TRBV6-1	TRBJ2-3	CASRTGDVDTQYF
TRBV16	TRBJ2-1	CASSQSILAGGPLFSYNEQFF
TRBV7-9	TRBJ2-2	CASSLEAGVTGELFF
TRBV5-1	TRBJ1-3	CASRKGLLEGNTIYF
TRBV19	TRBJ2-2	CASSIGLAGPTGELFF
TRBV18	TRBJ1-1	CASSPLEGGNTEAFF
TRBV18	TRBJ2-5	CASSPEDRGPNYQETQYF
TRBV9	TRBJ1-1	CASSVDSLNTEAFF
TRBV6-1	TRBJ1-5	CASSFSPSNQPQHF
TRBV20-1	TRBJ1-1	CSARRTPEAFF
TRBV5-1	TRBJ2-2	CASSFGPKGTGELFF
TRBV5-5	TRBJ2-1	CASSREASGYNEQFF
TRBV4-2	TRBJ1-4	CASSQLPAGEGEKLFF
TRBV29-1	TRBJ1-1	CSGGQGWSEAFF
TRBV7-2	TRBJ1-2	CASGIIQGSYTF
TRBV29-1	TRBJ1-4	CSVARTVGGNEKLFF
TRBV9	TRBJ1-1	CASSISGQYVNTEAFF
TRBV7-3	TRBJ2-2	CASSLVPTGELFF
TRBV28	TRBJ1-5	CASKDGPSEQPQHF
TRBV19	TRBJ2-2	CASSIRRNTGELFF
TRBV20-1	TRBJ2-3	CSARKADTQYF
TRBV5-1	TRBJ2-5	CASSLFRGREETQYF
TRBV2	TRBJ2-7	CASGDSTYEQYF
TRBV19	TRBJ2-7	CASSTKPGLAGNSYEQYF
TRBV19	TRBJ1-2	CASTITGGTNYGYTF
TRBV19	TRBJ1-5	CASSIVEGGNQPQHF
TRBV28	TRBJ1-5	CASSSRTTRLSNQPQHF
TRBV7-2	TRBJ2-7	CASTSGPGAYEQYF
TRBV9	TRBJ2-5	CASGATGEQETQYF
TRBV6-5	TRBJ1-2	CASSRQGFDGYTF
TRBV6-6	TRBJ1-2	CASSEMTGGPLYGYTF
TRBV4-3	TRBJ2-3	CASSQGGSSTDTQYF
TRBV7-9	TRBJ2-3	CASSLRGTSGFNTQYF
TRBV30	TRBJ1-3	CAWSVQLSGNTIYF
TRBV11-1	TRBJ1-1	CASSLRNRVAEAFF
TRBV7-7	TRBJ2-7	CASSPGTSGGYEQYF
TRBV15	TRBJ1-5	CATSRQGGNQPQHF
TRBV18	TRBJ1-1	CASSPRGDTEAFF
TRBV9	TRBJ2-5	CASSPSLRVWETQYF
TRBV19	TRBJ2-7	CATHRGTGTSYEQYF
TRBV7-2	TRBJ2-7	CASSLLRAGRSYEQYF
TRBV27	TRBJ1-2	CASSATREFNYGYTF
TRBV25-1	TRBJ1-4	CASSVVGGNEKLFF
TRBV18	TRBJ1-6	CASSPSGGNSPLHF
TRBV5-1	TRBJ2-5	CASSLGQGAYETQYF
TRBV10-3	TRBJ1-3	CAISAGDTIYF
TRBV9	TRBJ2-2	CASSETSGGHGELFF
TRBV10-3	TRBJ1-2	CAISDGQGSYGYTF
TRBV7-3	TRBJ2-2	CASSLNRATGELFF
TRBV5-1	TRBJ1-4	CASSFQGANEKLFF